This T cell receptor (beta chain) was found in a study of OX40 agonist ivuxolimab in advanced cancers. Study as a whole: Patients with prior anti-PD-1, anti-PD-L1 or anti-CTLA-4 therapy were eligible; less than 50% had some.

Enrollment shut out patients with autoimmune disease history or systemic immunosuppression. Whole-study findings and limits: Among the nonresponders, some also had low normalized T-cell clonal expansion.

Details on this clone: What it binds is not known.

TCRdb keeps only in-frame clones here, not all; method: immunoSEQ multiplex PCR. This table has about 150,000 clones, 94% appearing once. This receptor was identified in an adult with an advanced solid tumor such as melanoma, head and neck, liver or kidney cancer. This material consisted of CD4+ or CD8+ T cells sorted from blood, taken in a trial of the OX40 agonist ivuxolimab.

The CDR3 DNA reads TGTGCCATCAGTGAGCAGGTTTATGGCTACACCTTC. It specifies CAISEQVYGYTF. V and J are TRBV10-3 and TRBJ1-2; D is unclear. Germline assignment: CDR1 ENHRY and CDR2 SYGVKD. The CDR3 is made up of 12 amino acids. V was cut by 2 bases and J by 5 bases, with 6 bases left in between.